The 32 T cell receptor beta chains reported below all come from one sample, sequenced in a study of cytomegalovirus exposure and HLA in healthy donors. Primers for the PCR totalled 60 Vbeta and 13 Jbeta. Sequenced by immunoSEQ multiplex PCR; TCRdb stores in-frame clones only, minus some. This sample has 90,000 to 150,000 clones; 65% to 75% occur once, and the top ten carry around a tenth. The sequencing sample was made of PBMCs. The origin of the receptors is a woman aged 50 to 60 in good health and CMV-seropositive.

This clone was picked up one time. The rearrangement joins TRBV7-2 to TRBJ2-5; 11 bases fit TRBD2. CDR3 length: 15 amino acids. The germline V gene has CDR1 SGHTA and CDR2 FQGNSA. The V segment lost 5 bases and the J segment 5 bases; nucleotides outside the gene matches: 7. CDR3 sequence: CASSRGLAGSETQYF. CDR3 DNA: TGTGCCAGCAGCCGAGGACTAGCGGGCTCGGAGACCCAGTACTTC.

As to this clone: The same CDR3 can be traced to other DNA sequences in this sample. The chain joins TRBV19 to TRBJ1-5; 7 bases are a match to TRBD1. Germline CDR1 LNHDA, CDR2 SQIVND (reference sequence). The junction had 9 bases not matched to a gene; V was cut back by 9 bases and J by 7 bases. The CDR3 extends over 13 amino acids. This chain's CDR3 is CASSPGGNQPQHF. CDR3 bases: TGTGCCAGCAGCCCAGGGGGGAACCAGCCCCAGCATTTT.

This sequence joins TRBV12-5 and TRBJ1-5; D perhaps matches TRBD1 (6 bases). The CDR3 is made up of 15 amino acids. Germline CDR1 is LGHNT and CDR2 is FRNRAP. DNA of the CDR3: TGTGCGACGACAAAGGGGGAACTAAGCAATCAGCCCCAGCATTTT. Translation gives CATTKGELSNQPQHF.

CDR3 nucleotides: TGTGCCAGCAAGACCGGGACATCATACTATGGCTACACCTTC. Its translation is CASKTGTSYYGYTF. The gene calls are TRBV6-1 and TRBJ1-2; possible D gene TRBD1, 6 bases. Germline CDR1 MNHNS, CDR2 SASEGT. The V end lost 7 bases, the J end lost 3 bases, and 15 bases lay between the germline ends. The CDR3 covers 14 residues.

The chain couples TRBV9 to TRBJ1-5, with 8 bases aligning to TRBD1. CDR3 length: 14 amino acids. The trim removed 4 bases at V and 6 bases at J, leaving 6 bases unmatched. Germline assignment: CDR1 SGDLS and CDR2 YYNGEE. The CDR3 reads CASSSGQVGQPQHF. CDR3 coding DNA: TGTGCCAGCAGCTCGGGACAGGTTGGTCAGCCCCAGCATTTT. The full variable domain, its missing parts supplied by reference TRBV9 and TRBJ1-5, is DSGVTQTPKHLITATGQRVTLRCSPRSGDLSVYWYQQSLDQGLQFLIQYYNGEERAKGNILERFSAQQFPDLHSELNLSSLELGDSALYFCASSSGQVGQPQHFGDGTRLSIL.

V usage is TRBV29-1 and J usage is TRBJ1-5; possibly TRBD1 for D (6 bases). The CDR3 extends over 13 amino acids. Germline lookup yields CDR1 SQVTM and CDR2 ANQGSEA. Trimming cost V 5 bases and J 5 bases, with 13 bases left between them. CDR3 loop: CSVLVRTDQPQHF. For the CDR3, the DNA is TGCAGCGTTTTAGTCCGGACAGATCAGCCCCAGCATTTT.

The gene calls are TRBV11-2 and TRBJ1-2; 8 bases are a match to TRBD1. CDR1 is SGHAT, CDR2 FQNNGV, per germline. The CDR3 spans 17 residues. Unmatched junction bases numbered 12, after V lost 1 base and J lost 5 bases. CDR3 DNA: TGTGCCAGCAGCTTAGTAGTTCTCCAGGGGGCAAGATATGGCTACACCTTC. Its translation is CASSLVVLQGARYGYTF.

This clone was seen only once. The CDR3 nucleotides are TGTGCCAGCAGCCCCGGACAGGGGTGGAACAATGAGCAGTTCTTC. This encodes CASSPGQGWNNEQFF. The V gene is TRBV7-2, the J gene TRBJ2-1, with 9 bases identical to TRBD1. This CDR3 region has 15 residues. CDR1 is SGHTA and CDR2 is FQGNSA in the germline V gene. Trimming at V came to 5 bases and at J to 5 bases, leaving 7 bases not matched to a gene.

The gene calls are TRBV19 and TRBJ2-3, with TRBD1 as a possible D gene (5 bases). CDR3 length: 16 amino acids. Germline CDR1 and CDR2: LNHDA and SQIVND (reference sequence). Trimming cost V 2 bases and J 3 bases, with 15 bases left between them. The chain's CDR3 is CASSIRAGRPTDTQYF. The CDR3 bases are TGTGCCAGTAGTATACGGGCAGGGCGCCCGACAGATACGCAGTATTTT.

This chain connects TRBV4-1 to TRBJ1-2, with 7 positions matching TRBD1. V trimming: 3 bases; J trimming: 1 base; junction bases outside the gene matches: 5. From germline, CDR1 is MGHRA and CDR2 YSYEKL. The CDR3 runs to 15 residues. The CDR3 DNA follows: TGCGCCAGCAGCCATGGGGACAGAGATAACTATGGCTACACCTTC. Translation gives CASSHGDRDNYGYTF.

This chain joins TRBV29-1 and TRBJ2-1; TRBD2 might be the D (5 bases). Germline CDR1 SQVTM, CDR2 ANQGSEA. The CDR3 is 14 amino acids. Trimming took 4 bases from V and 5 from J, leaving 15 bases between them. CDR3 bases: TGCAGCGTTGGGGCTTGGGAGTTGGACAATGAGCAGTTCTTC. Translating gives CSVGAWELDNEQFF.

The chain links TRBV6-1 to TRBJ1-6; 7 positions agree with TRBD1. CDR3 length equals 14 residues. Germline loops: CDR1 MNHNS, CDR2 SASEGT. After removal of 5 bases from V and 15 bases from J, the junction contained 13 bases not matched to a gene. CDR3 nucleotides: TGTGCCAGCAGTCCCCGGGACAGACTGGTTTACCTCCACTTT. Amino acids: CASSPRDRLVYLHF.

V usage is TRBV9 and J usage is TRBJ2-5; D call uncertain. Trimming left V 0 bases short and J 0 bases short, with 6 bases between. Germline V gene lookup returns CDR1 SGDLS and CDR2 YYNGEE. The CDR3 loop spans 14 amino acids. CDR3 region: CASSVGLYQETQYF. CDR3 DNA sequence: TGTGCCAGCAGCGTAGGGCTTTACCAAGAGACCCAGTACTTC.

This sequence joins TRBV18 and TRBJ2-1; the D gene is possibly TRBD1 (5 bases). CDR3 length equals 15 residues. The V and J ends lost 0 bases and 9 bases respectively, with 15 bases between them. Germline CDR1 and CDR2: KGHSH and LQKENI. This CDR3 is CASSPPTRAQGEQFF. The CDR3 region has the DNA TGTGCCAGCTCACCACCGACACGTGCCCAGGGTGAGCAGTTCTTC.

The chain joins TRBV29-1 to TRBJ1-3; no definite D call. V was shortened by 4 bases and J by 1 base, with 5 bases between the two germline ends. The CDR3 is 12 residues long. Per germline, CDR1 SQVTM and CDR2 ANQGSEA. CDR3 sequence (DNA): TGCAGCGTTGTTTCATCTGGAAACACCATATATTTT. Its protein is CSVVSSGNTIYF.

In DNA form, the CDR3 reads TGTGCCGGGGGCCGAGGGGCAGCTGACAATGAGCAGTTCTTC. Translation gives CAGGRGAADNEQFF. The chain is built from TRBV2 and TRBJ2-1; weak D call: TRBD1 (6 bases). The CDR3 totals 14 residues. Deletions cut 11 bases from V and 5 bases from J, with 19 bases between. Germline V gene lookup returns CDR1 SNHLY and CDR2 FYNNEI. The full variable domain, rest sourced from reference TRBV2 and TRBJ2-1, is EPEVTQTPSHQVTQMGQEVILRCVPISNHLYFYWYRQILGQKVEFLVSFYNNEISEKSEIFDDQFSVERPDGSNFTLKIRSTKLEDSAMYFCAGGRGAADNEQFFGPGTRLTVL.

This chain links TRBV9 with TRBJ1-4; possibly TRBD1 for D (5 bases). Germline V gene lookup returns CDR1 SGDLS and CDR2 YYNGEE. This CDR3 comprises 17 residues. V was shortened by 0 bases and J by 3 bases, with 15 bases between the two germline ends. CDR3 sequence reads: CASSVAPGPGANEKLFF. The CDR3 DNA reads TGTGCCAGCAGCGTAGCTCCAGGGCCAGGAGCTAATGAAAAACTGTTTTTT.

The chain combines TRBV2 with TRBJ1-2; a weak D match, TRBD1 (5 bases). Trimming stripped 6 bases from V and 6 bases from J, with 17 bases between. Germline lookup yields CDR1 SNHLY and CDR2 FYNNEI. The CDR3 sequence is 14 residues long. The CDR3 loop is CASRISDGADGYTF. The CDR3, as DNA: TGTGCCAGCAGAATTTCCGATGGGGCAGATGGCTACACCTTC. Complete variable domain (other parts from reference TRBV2 and TRBJ1-2): EPEVTQTPSHQVTQMGQEVILRCVPISNHLYFYWYRQILGQKVEFLVSFYNNEISEKSEIFDDQFSVERPDGSNFTLKIRSTKLEDSAMYFCASRISDGADGYTFGSGTRLTVV.

The chain carries TRBV2 and TRBJ1-1; D not resolved. From germline, CDR1 is SNHLY and CDR2 FYNNEI. The CDR3 extends over 13 amino acids. Between the trimmed V and J ends, which lost 4 bases and 1 base, there was a span of 7 bases. The CDR3 bases are TGTGCCAGCAGTGTTGACAAGAACACTGAAGCTTTCTTT. This encodes CASSVDKNTEAFF.

The chain uses TRBV4-1 and TRBJ1-6; D is uncertain. This CDR3 is 18 amino acids long. The V gene's germline CDR1 is MGHRA and CDR2 YSYEKL. V dropped 0 bases and J dropped 3 bases, with 15 bases sitting between them. The CDR3 reads CASSQDEAFRGYNSPLHF. The CDR3 nucleotides are TGCGCCAGCAGCCAAGATGAAGCATTCAGAGGCTATAATTCACCCCTCCACTTT.

The gene calls are TRBV5-4 and TRBJ2-3, with D possibly matching TRBD1 (6 bases). CDR1 and CDR2 from the germline V gene are SGHNT and YYREEE (reference sequence). The CDR3 is 16 residues long. V lost 3 bases, J lost 2 bases, and 16 bases lay in between. CDR3 sequence: CASSWGYREITDTQYF. The CDR3 DNA reads as TGTGCCAGCAGCTGGGGGTACAGGGAGATCACAGATACGCAGTATTTT.

V usage is TRBV10-3 and J usage is TRBJ2-3; 9 positions agree with TRBD2. The CDR3 totals 14 residues. Germline-derived CDR1 and CDR2 are ENHRY and SYGVKD. J gave up 2 bases and V 9 bases, and 6 bases lay outside the gene matches. In DNA form, the CDR3 reads TGTGCCATTGGACTAGCGCGGGACACAGATACGCAGTATTTT. Its protein is CAIGLARDTDTQYF.

This chain links TRBV20-1 with TRBJ2-7; D is possibly TRBD1 (5 bases). This CDR3 is 11 amino acids long. Germline CDR1 DFQATT, CDR2 SNEGSKA (reference sequence). Trimming stripped 1 base from V and 6 bases from J, with 7 bases between. CDR3 coding DNA: TGCAGTGCTAGAGGACAGCGCGAGCAGTACTTC. Translation: CSARGQREQYF.

V and J are TRBV30 and TRBJ1-1, with 8 positions matching TRBD1. Unmatched junction bases numbered 10, after V lost 5 bases and J lost 8 bases. Germline-derived CDR1 and CDR2 are GTSNPN and SVGIG (reference sequence). There are 13 residues in the CDR3. In nucleotides, the CDR3 is TGTGCCTGGGGGCAGGGGGCCCGAACCGAAGCTTTCTTT. It yields the protein CAWGQGARTEAFF.

The V and J genes are TRBV5-1 and TRBJ2-7; no reliable D call. Trimming removed 2 bases from V and 2 bases from J, with 8 bases in between. Germline CDR1 reads SGHRS; CDR2 reads YFSETQ. CDR3 length: 13 amino acids. The CDR3 bases are TGCGCCAGCAGCTTTGGCCAAGCCTACGAGCAGTACTTC. Amino acids: CASSFGQAYEQYF.

This clone has a handful of counts. The chain combines TRBV5-1 with TRBJ1-2; 7 nucleotides align to TRBD1. There are 13 residues in the CDR3. V shed 0 bases, J shed 8 bases, and the junction held 4 bases outside the gene matches. Germline assignment: CDR1 SGHRS and CDR2 YFSETQ. CDR3 in DNA: TGCGCCAGCAGCTTGGGACAGGGTGAAGGCTACACCTTC. Translating gives CASSLGQGEGYTF.

The chain carries TRBV7-6 and TRBJ1-1, with D perhaps TRBD1 (5 bases). Germline CDR1 and CDR2: SGHVS and FNYEAQ. This CDR3 spans 15 amino acids. Trimming shortened V by 5 bases and J by 0 bases, and 13 bases separated the two germline ends. The CDR3 DNA is TGTGCCAGCAGCCTCCAGACAGACATGAACACTGAAGCTTTCTTT. Residues: CASSLQTDMNTEAFF.

This clone was picked up a small number of times. The chain is built from TRBV7-9 and TRBJ2-5, with a tentative D call TRBD1 (6 bases). The length of the CDR3 is 14 residues. V was cut by 5 bases and J by 2 bases, with 12 bases left in between. Germline lookup yields CDR1 SEHNR and CDR2 FQNEAQ (reference sequence). CDR3 DNA sequence: TGTGCCAGCAGCCCCCCCGGGACACAAGAGACCCAGTACTTC. It is translated as CASSPPGTQETQYF.

This chain uses TRBV30 with TRBJ1-2; possible D gene TRBD1, 6 bases. CDR3 size: 13 residues. Germline V lookup: CDR1 GTSNPN, CDR2 SVGIG (reference sequence). V was pared by 3 bases and J by 4 bases, with 12 bases between. As DNA, the CDR3 is TGTGCCTGGAGGATACAGGGCTCCTATGGCTACACCTTC. Its translation is CAWRIQGSYGYTF.

The V gene is TRBV7-2, the J gene TRBJ2-7; TRBD1 agrees at 8 bases. CDR1 is SGHTA, CDR2 FQGNSA, per germline. The CDR3 consists of 16 residues. J gave up 3 bases and V 4 bases, and 11 bases lay outside the gene matches. The DNA of the CDR3 is TGTGCCAGCAGCTCGAGGACAGGGTCAAACCTCTACGAGCAGTACTTC. Translation: CASSSRTGSNLYEQYF.

The chain carries TRBV5-1 and TRBJ2-3, with 7 bases matching TRBD2. This CDR3 is 17 amino acids long. J lost 0 bases, V lost 1 base, and 8 bases had no gene match. The germline V gene encodes CDR1 SGHRS and CDR2 YFSETQ. CDR3 protein: CASSLLGGSSSTDTQYF. The DNA of the CDR3 is TGCGCCAGCAGCTTGTTGGGGGGGTCCTCTAGCACAGATACGCAGTATTTT.

The chain has TRBV18 and TRBJ1-1; no reliable D call. From germline, CDR1 is KGHSH and CDR2 LQKENI. The CDR3 covers 13 residues. V lost 1 base, J lost 6 bases, and 9 bases lay in between. CDR3 sequence reads: CASSPLGGPEAFF. In DNA, the CDR3 is TGTGCCAGCTCACCACTTGGCGGTCCTGAAGCTTTCTTT.